Below are 11 T cell receptor beta chains sequenced from a single sample in a study of blood T cell repertoires in COVID-19. The method was immunoSEQ multiplex PCR; TCRdb's version includes in-frame clones alone and lacks a portion of them. The table shows 200,000 to 250,000 clones, with 75% to 90% occurring only once. Input material: PBMCs or T cells enriched from blood (not recorded which). The receptors here all came from a woman in her 30s who had been exposed to COVID-19.

CDR3 in amino acids: CAWTRSDGYTF. The CDR3, as DNA: TGTGCCTGGACCAGAAGCGACGGCTACACCTTC. The chain employs TRBV30 and TRBJ1-2; D is unclear. Trimming pared 4 bases from V and 8 bases from J, leaving 11 bases between. This CDR3 has 11 amino acids. From germline, CDR1 is GTSNPN and CDR2 SVGIG (reference sequence).

This clone was observed a few times. The rearrangement uses TRBV12-5 and TRBJ1-5; D possibly corresponds to TRBD1 (6 bases). The CDR3 length is 16 residues. Trimming cost V 7 bases and J 7 bases, with 23 bases left between them. Germline-derived CDR1 and CDR2 are LGHNT and FRNRAP. CDR3 sequence reads: CASVSTGTSDLQPQHF. The CDR3 nucleotides read TGTGCTAGTGTCTCAACCGGGACATCGGATTTACAGCCCCAGCATTTT.

The chain uses TRBV2 and TRBJ1-5; tentatively, D is TRBD1 (6 bases). The V gene lost 6 bases and the J gene lost 4 bases, with 13 bases spanning the gap. The CDR3 is made up of 14 amino acids. Germline CDR1 is SNHLY and CDR2 is FYNNEI. DNA of the CDR3: TGTGCCAGCAGGGATAGGACAGCAAATCAGCCCCAGCATTTT. The encoded protein is CASRDRTANQPQHF.

CDR3 region: CSVEDRGKRSSQETQYF. Here the CDR3 DNA reads TGCAGCGTTGAAGATAGAGGAAAGAGGTCCTCGCAAGAGACCCAGTACTTC. V is TRBV29-1 and J is TRBJ2-5; D remains ambiguous. The CDR3 is 17 amino acids. Germline CDR1 and CDR2: SQVTM and ANQGSEA. V was cut by 0 bases and J by 2 bases, with 19 bases left in between.

Written as DNA, the CDR3 is TGTGCCAGTAGTATCTTTTCCGACAGCTCCTATAATTCACCCCTCCACTTT. This sequence encodes CASSIFSDSSYNSPLHF. V and J are TRBV19 and TRBJ1-6, with D possibly matching TRBD1 (5 bases). CDR3 length equals 17 residues. Germline CDR1 and CDR2: LNHDA and SQIVND (reference sequence). V was trimmed by 3 bases and J by 0 bases, leaving 12 bases between them.

The J gene is TRBJ2-7, the V gene TRBV3-1 (or the pseudogene TRBV3-2); 13 nucleotides align to TRBD2. There are 15 residues in the CDR3. Unmatched junction bases numbered 3, after V lost 4 bases and J lost 3 bases. Germline V CDR1 and CDR2: LGHDT, YNNKEL (reference sequence). CDR3 amino acids: CASSPTSGRVYEQYF. The CDR3 DNA reads TGTGCCAGCAGCCCTACTAGCGGGAGGGTCTACGAGCAGTACTTC.

The CDR3 protein is CASSPRTGNTEAFF. DNA of the CDR3: TGTGCCAGCAGTCCCCGGACAGGGAACACTGAAGCTTTCTTT. This chain uses TRBV27 with TRBJ1-1; 7 bases align to TRBD1. With 5 bases clipped from V and 1 base from J, the junction kept 4 bases outside the gene matches. Germline CDR1 reads MNHEY; CDR2 reads SMNVEV (reference sequence). CDR3 length: 14 amino acids.

A word on this clone: This sample also contains other DNA sequences that code for the same CDR3. V is TRBV28 and J is TRBJ1-2; maybe TRBD1 (5 bases). The CDR3 covers 12 residues. V lost 2 bases, J lost 5 bases, and 6 bases lay in between. In germline, CDR1 is MDHEN, CDR2 SYDVKM. The CDR3 region has the DNA TGTGCCAGCAGTTTAGGGGGGTATGGCTACACCTTC. Residues: CASSLGGYGYTF.

This rearrangement joins TRBV4-1 to TRBJ1-3, with TRBD1 matching 9 bases. V was clipped by 1 base and J by 2 bases; unmatched bases: 9. The CDR3 has 18 amino acids. Per the germline V gene, CDR1 is MGHRA and CDR2 is YSYEKL. In DNA, the CDR3 is TGCGCCAGCAGCCAAGGGCCGGTTGGGACAGGGACTGGAAACACCATATATTTT. It specifies CASSQGPVGTGTGNTIYF.

This rearrangement joins TRBV10-2 to TRBJ2-1, with TRBD2 as a possible D gene (7 bases). The V gene lost 6 bases and the J gene lost 7 bases, with 22 bases spanning the gap. Germline V gives CDR1 WSHSY, CDR2 SAAADI. This CDR3 region has 16 residues. CDR3 nucleotides: TGCGCCAGCAGAGGGACCGGAGCGGGAAGGGGGAATGAGCAGTTCTTC. Its protein is CASRGTGAGRGNEQFF.

The chain is built from TRBV28 and TRBJ2-1; 9 positions agree with TRBD2. Per germline, CDR1 MDHEN and CDR2 SYDVKM. Trimming at V came to 5 bases and at J to 9 bases, leaving 11 bases not matched to a gene. The CDR3 extends over 15 amino acids. The CDR3, as DNA: TGTGCCAGCAGTCTTGGGGCGGGAGGGTTTACTGAGCAGTTCTTC. It encodes CASSLGAGGFTEQFF. Supplemented by reference TRBV28 and TRBJ2-1, the full variable domain reads DVKVTQSSRYLVKRTGEKVFLECVQDMDHENMFWYRQDPGLGLRLIYFSYDVKMKEKGDIPEGYSVSREKKERFSLILESASTNQTSMYLCASSLGAGGFTEQFFGPGTRLTVL.